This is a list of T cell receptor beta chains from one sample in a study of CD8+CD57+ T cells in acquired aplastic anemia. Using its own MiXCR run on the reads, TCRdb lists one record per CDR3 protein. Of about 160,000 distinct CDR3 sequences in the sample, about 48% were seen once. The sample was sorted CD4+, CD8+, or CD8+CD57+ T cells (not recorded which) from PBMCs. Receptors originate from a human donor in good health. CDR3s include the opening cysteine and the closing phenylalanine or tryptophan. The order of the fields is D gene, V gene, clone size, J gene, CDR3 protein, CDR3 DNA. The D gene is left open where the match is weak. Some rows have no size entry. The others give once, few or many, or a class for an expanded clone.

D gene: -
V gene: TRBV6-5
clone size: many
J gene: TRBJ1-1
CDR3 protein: CASSHYTSVGTEAFF
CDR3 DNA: TGTGCCAGCAGTCACTACACTTCGGTAGGCACTGAAGCTTTCTTT

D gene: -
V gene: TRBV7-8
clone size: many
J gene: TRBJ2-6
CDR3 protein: CASSLAGANVLTF
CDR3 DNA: TGTGCCAGCAGCTTAGCTGGGGCCAACGTCCTGACTTTC

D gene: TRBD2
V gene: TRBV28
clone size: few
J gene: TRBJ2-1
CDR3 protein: CASKRGWVNEQFF
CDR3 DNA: TGTGCCAGCAAGCGGGGTTGGGTCAATGAGCAGTTCTTC

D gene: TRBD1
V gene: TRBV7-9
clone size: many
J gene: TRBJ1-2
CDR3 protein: CASSWGDSYGYTF
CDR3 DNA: TGTGCCAGCAGCTGGGGGGACAGCTATGGCTACACCTTC

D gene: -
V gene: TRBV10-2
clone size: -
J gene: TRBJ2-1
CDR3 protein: CASSLVYYNEQFF
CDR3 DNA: TGCGCCAGCAGTCTAGTGTACTACAATGAGCAGTTCTTC

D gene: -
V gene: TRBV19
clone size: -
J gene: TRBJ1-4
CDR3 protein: CATGEWGGEKLFF
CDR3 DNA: TGTGCCACCGGGGAATGGGGAGGGGAAAAACTGTTTTTT

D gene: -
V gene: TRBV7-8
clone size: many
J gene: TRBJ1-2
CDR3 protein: CASSLRTSADGYTF
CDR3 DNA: TGTGCCAGCAGCTTACGGACTTCAGCAGATGGCTACACCTTC

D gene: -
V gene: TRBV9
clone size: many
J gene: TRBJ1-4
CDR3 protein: CASSAPMDEKLFF
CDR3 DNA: TGTGCCAGCAGCGCCCCGATGGACGAAAAACTGTTTTTT

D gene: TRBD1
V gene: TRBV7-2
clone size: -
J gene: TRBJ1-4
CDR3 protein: CASSLQGDGEKLFF
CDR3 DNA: TGTGCCAGCAGCTTACAGGGGGATGGTGAAAAACTGTTTTTT

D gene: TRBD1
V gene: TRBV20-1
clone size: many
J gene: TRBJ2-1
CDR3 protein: CSADRGYNEQFF
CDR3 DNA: TGCAGTGCGGACAGGGGTTACAATGAGCAGTTCTTC

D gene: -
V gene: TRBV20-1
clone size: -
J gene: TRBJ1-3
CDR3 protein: CSASAFGNTIYF
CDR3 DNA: TGCAGTGCCTCAGCGTTTGGAAACACCATATATTTT

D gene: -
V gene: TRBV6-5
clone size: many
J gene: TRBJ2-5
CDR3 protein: CASARVNLMETQYF
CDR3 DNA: TGTGCCAGCGCTAGGGTCAACCTGATGGAGACCCAGTACTTC

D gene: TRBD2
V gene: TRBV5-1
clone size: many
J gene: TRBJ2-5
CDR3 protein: CASSLTSGREETQYF
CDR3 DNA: TGCGCCAGCAGCCTTACTAGCGGGAGGGAAGAGACCCAGTACTTC

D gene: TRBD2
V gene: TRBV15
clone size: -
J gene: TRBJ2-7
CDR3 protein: CATSRATGTSGKYEQYF
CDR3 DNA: TGTGCCACCAGCAGAGCAACCGGGACTAGCGGAAAATACGAGCAGTACTTC

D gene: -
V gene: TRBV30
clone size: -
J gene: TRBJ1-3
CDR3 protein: CAWSYNRGGASSGNTIYF
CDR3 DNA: TGTGCCTGGAGTTACAACCGGGGAGGGGCCTCCTCTGGAAACACCATATATTTT

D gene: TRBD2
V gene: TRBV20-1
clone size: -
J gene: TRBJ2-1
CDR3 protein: CSARATSGRFNEQFF
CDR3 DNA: TGCAGTGCTAGAGCAACTAGCGGGAGGTTCAATGAGCAGTTCTTC

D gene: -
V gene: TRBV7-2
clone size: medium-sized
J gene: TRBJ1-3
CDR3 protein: CASSWGMPGGGNTIYF
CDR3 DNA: TGTGCCAGCAGCTGGGGGATGCCAGGAGGTGGAAACACCATATATTTT

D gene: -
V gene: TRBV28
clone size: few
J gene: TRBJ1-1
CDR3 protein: CASTLGGAGDTEAFF
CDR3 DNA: TGTGCCAGCACCTTGGGGGGGGCAGGTGACACTGAAGCTTTCTTT

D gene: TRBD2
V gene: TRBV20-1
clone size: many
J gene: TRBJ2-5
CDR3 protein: CSPRGTSGGKGYQETQYF
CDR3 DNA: TGCAGTCCAAGAGGTACTAGCGGGGGCAAAGGGTACCAAGAGACCCAGTACTTC

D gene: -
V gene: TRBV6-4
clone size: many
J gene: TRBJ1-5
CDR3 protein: CASSEQRNQPQHF
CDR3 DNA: TGTGCCAGCAGTGAGCAGCGCAATCAGCCCCAGCATTTT

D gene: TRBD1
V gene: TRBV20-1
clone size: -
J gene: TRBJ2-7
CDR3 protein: CSAPGGGGQGPYEQYF
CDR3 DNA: TGCAGTGCCCCTGGGGGGGGGGGACAGGGCCCCTACGAGCAGTACTTC

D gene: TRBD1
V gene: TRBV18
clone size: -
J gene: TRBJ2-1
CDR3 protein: CASSPTTGQGEQFF
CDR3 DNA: TGTGCCAGCTCACCGACGACAGGGCAGGGTGAGCAGTTCTTC

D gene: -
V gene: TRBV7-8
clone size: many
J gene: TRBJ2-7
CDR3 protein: CASSFLTYEQYF
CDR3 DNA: TGTGCCAGCAGCTTTTTAACCTACGAGCAGTACTTC

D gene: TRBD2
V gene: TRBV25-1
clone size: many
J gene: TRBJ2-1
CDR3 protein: CATQIAGGYNEQFF
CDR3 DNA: TGTGCCACACAAATAGCGGGGGGATACAATGAGCAGTTCTTC

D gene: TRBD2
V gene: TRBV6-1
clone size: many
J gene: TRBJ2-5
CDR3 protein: CATRASGGETQYF
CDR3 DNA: TGTGCCACCCGGGCCTCCGGGGGGGAGACCCAGTACTTC

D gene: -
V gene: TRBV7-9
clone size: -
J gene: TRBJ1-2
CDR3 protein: CASSKSGIYGYTF
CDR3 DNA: TGTGCCAGCAGCAAGTCTGGTATCTATGGCTACACCTTC

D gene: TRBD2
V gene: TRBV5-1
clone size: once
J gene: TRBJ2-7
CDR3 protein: CASRIGTSGTYEQYF
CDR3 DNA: TGCGCCAGCAGGATAGGAACTAGCGGGACCTACGAGCAGTACTTC

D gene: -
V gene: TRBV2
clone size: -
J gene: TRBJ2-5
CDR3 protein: CASSGANQETQCF
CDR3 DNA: TGTGCCAGCAGTGGGGCGAACCAAGAGACCCAGTGCTTC

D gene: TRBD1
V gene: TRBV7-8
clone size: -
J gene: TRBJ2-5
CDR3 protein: CASSRTGVETQYF
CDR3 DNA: TGTGCCAGCAGCAGGACAGGGGTGGAGACCCAGTACTTC

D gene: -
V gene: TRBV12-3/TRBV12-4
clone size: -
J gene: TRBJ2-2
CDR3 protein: CASILRGTGELFF
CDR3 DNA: TGTGCCAGCATCCTACGGGGGACCGGGGAGCTGTTTTTT

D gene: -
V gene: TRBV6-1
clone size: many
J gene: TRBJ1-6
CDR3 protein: CASTRQQEINSPLHF
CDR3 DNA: TGTGCCAGTACGAGGCAACAGGAGATAAATTCACCCCTCCACTTT

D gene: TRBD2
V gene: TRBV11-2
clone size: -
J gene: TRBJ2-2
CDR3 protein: CASSKKVLAGTGELLF
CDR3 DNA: TGTGCCAGCAGCAAAAAGGTGCTAGCGGGAACCGGGGAGCTGCTTTTT

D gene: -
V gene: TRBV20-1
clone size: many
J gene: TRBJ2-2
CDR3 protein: CSARAQGRMDTGELFF
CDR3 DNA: TGCAGTGCTAGAGCACAGGGTAGGATGGACACCGGGGAGCTGTTTTTT

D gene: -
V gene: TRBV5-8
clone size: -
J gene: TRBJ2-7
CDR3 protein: CASSSPYGTSYEQYF
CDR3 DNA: TGTGCCAGCAGCTCGCCATACGGGACCAGCTACGAGCAGTACTTC

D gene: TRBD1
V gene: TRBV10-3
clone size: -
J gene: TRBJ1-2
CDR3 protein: CAISGSPGTGRGYTF
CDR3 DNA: TGTGCCATCAGTGGTAGTCCCGGGACAGGACGTGGCTACACCTTC

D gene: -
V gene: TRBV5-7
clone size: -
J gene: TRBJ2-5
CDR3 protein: CASSSVTRISETQYF
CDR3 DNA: TGTGCCAGCAGCTCCGTCACTAGAATTTCTGAGACCCAGTACTTC

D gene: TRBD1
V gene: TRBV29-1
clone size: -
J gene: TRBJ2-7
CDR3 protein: CSVTGTGGTYEQYF
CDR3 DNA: TGCAGCGTTACCGGGACAGGGGGCACCTACGAGCAGTACTTC

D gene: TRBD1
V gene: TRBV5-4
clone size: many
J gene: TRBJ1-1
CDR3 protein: CASTLGDRDTEAFF
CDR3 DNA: TGTGCCAGCACCTTGGGGGACAGGGACACTGAAGCTTTCTTT

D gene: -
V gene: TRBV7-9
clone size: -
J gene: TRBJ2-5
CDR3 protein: CASSLAGNQETQYF
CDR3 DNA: TGTGCCAGCAGCTTAGCGGGGAATCAAGAGACCCAGTACTTC

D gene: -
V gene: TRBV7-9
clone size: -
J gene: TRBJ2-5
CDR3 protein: CASSPSEETQYF
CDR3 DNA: TGTGCCAGCAGCCCTAGCGAAGAGACCCAGTACTTC

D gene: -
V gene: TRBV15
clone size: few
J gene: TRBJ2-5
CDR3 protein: CATKQIEQETQYF
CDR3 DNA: TGTGCCACCAAGCAGATTGAGCAAGAGACCCAGTACTTC

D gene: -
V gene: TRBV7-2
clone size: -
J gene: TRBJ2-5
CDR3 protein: CASSLLGYQETQYF
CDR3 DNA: TGTGCCAGCAGCTTATTAGGGTACCAAGAGACCCAGTACTTC

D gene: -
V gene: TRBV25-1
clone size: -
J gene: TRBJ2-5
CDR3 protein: CASSERGKGGQETQYF
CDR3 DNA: TGTGCCAGCAGTGAACGAGGTAAAGGGGGCCAAGAGACCCAGTACTTC

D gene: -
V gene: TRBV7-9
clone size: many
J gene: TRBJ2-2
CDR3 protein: CASSLGQLTGELFF
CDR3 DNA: TGTGCCAGCAGCCTCGGACAGCTCACCGGGGAGCTGTTTTTT

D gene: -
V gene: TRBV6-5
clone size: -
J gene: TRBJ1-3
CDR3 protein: CASSYEFTTIYF
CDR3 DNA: TGTGCCAGCAGTTACGAGTTCACCACCATATATTTT

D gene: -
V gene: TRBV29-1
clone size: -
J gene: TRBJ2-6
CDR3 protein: CSASRDIDSGANVLTF
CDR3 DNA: TGCAGCGCCTCCCGGGACATAGACTCTGGGGCCAACGTCCTGACTTTC

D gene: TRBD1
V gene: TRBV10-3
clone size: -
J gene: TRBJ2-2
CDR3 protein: CAFSSTGGADTGEPFF
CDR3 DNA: TGTGCCTTCAGTAGTACAGGGGGCGCGGACACCGGGGAGCCGTTTTTT

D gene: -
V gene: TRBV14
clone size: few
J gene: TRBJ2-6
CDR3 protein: CASSNIQVSGANVLTF
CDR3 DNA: TGTGCCAGCAGCAATATACAGGTATCCGGGGCCAACGTCCTGACTTTC

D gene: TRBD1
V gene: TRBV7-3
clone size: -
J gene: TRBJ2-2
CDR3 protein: CASSKTGADGELFF
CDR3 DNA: TGTGCCAGCAGCAAAACAGGGGCGGACGGGGAGCTGTTTTTT

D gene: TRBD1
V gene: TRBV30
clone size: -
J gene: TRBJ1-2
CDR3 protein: CASQTGTLSGYTF
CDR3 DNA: TGTGCCTCGCAGACAGGGACCCTGAGCGGCTACACCTTC

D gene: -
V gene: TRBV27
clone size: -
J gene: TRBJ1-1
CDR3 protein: CASSLILNTEAFF
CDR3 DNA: TGTGCCAGCAGTTTAATACTGAACACTGAAGCTTTCTTT

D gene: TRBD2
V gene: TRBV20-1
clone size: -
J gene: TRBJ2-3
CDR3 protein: CSARSGRSTDTQYF
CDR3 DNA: TGCAGTGCTAGAAGCGGGAGGAGTACAGATACGCAGTATTTT